Listed here are 17 T cell receptor beta chains from one sample, sequenced in a study of T cells in Graves' hyperthyroidism and ophthalmopathy. RNA transcripts were the template for amplifying TCR beta CDR3 regions. First-round RT-PCR with HTBI primers amplified the TCR CDR3 region. Each CDR3 protein is one row after TCRdb ran MiXCR on the multiplex PCR reads. Here the sample spans roughly 300,000 distinct CDR3 sequences, over 11% being singletons. The source material was blood. These receptors all come from a woman aged 25 to 39 with Graves' hyperthyroidism.

This chain connects TRBV10-3 to TRBJ2-1; D is perhaps TRBD2 (5 bases). The CDR3 contains 16 residues. Germline values: CDR1 ENHRY, CDR2 SYGVKD. The ends were cut back, 6 bases at V and 8 bases at J, with 23 bases in the middle. Written as DNA, the CDR3 is TGTGCCATCAGCATGACACCTCAAGGGAGTGGGCATGAGCAGTTCTTC. This sequence encodes CAISMTPQGSGHEQFF.

This clonotype has just a few counts. This chain uses TRBV28 with TRBJ1-1, with unresolved D. The CDR3 contains 11 residues. Deletions cut 3 bases from V and 11 bases from J, with 10 bases between. Germline assignment: CDR1 MDHEN and CDR2 SYDVKM. The CDR3 coding sequence is TGTGCCAGCAGTTTGAACTCGGAGGCTTTCTTT. Its protein product is CASSLNSEAFF.

This clonotype showed up many times. The CDR3 protein is CSGEGGSTEAFF. DNA of the CDR3: TGCAGCGGGGAGGGGGGGAGCACTGAAGCTTTCTTT. The V and J genes are TRBV29-1 and TRBJ1-1; D may be TRBD1 (6 bases). The germline V gene has CDR1 SQVTM and CDR2 ANQGSEA. V dropped 7 bases and J dropped 4 bases, with 13 bases sitting between them. The CDR3 has 12 residues.

This clonotype was counted only a few times. V usage is TRBV19 and J usage is TRBJ2-2; D is possibly TRBD1 (5 bases). The CDR3 loop spans 15 amino acids. In germline, CDR1 is LNHDA, CDR2 SQIVND (reference sequence). The V and J ends lost 5 bases and 0 bases respectively, with 10 bases between them. The CDR3 reads CASSFRVTNTGELFF. In nucleotides, the CDR3 is TGTGCCAGTAGTTTCAGGGTTACGAACACCGGGGAGCTGTTTTTT.

This clonotype was found a few times. The rearrangement links TRBV5-1 to TRBJ2-1; TRBD2 might be the D (5 bases). Germline V gene lookup returns CDR1 SGHRS and CDR2 YFSETQ. V was pared by 1 base and J by 9 bases, with 11 bases between. This CDR3 has 13 residues. The CDR3 here is CASSLIGEREQFF. CDR3 sequence (DNA): TGCGCCAGCAGCTTGATCGGGGAACGTGAGCAGTTCTTC.

This clonotype was counted many times. This chain joins TRBV28 and TRBJ2-7; D is unresolved. The V gene's germline CDR1 is MDHEN and CDR2 SYDVKM. The CDR3 extends over 11 amino acids. V was cut by 8 bases and J by 3 bases, with 8 bases left in between. The CDR3 region is CASSDVYEQYF. Here the CDR3 DNA reads TGTGCCAGCTCGGACGTCTACGAGCAGTACTTC.

This clonotype appeared a few times. One base away lies a much larger clone, so this may be a sequencing read error. The rearrangement links TRBV11-2 to TRBJ1-1; D is undetermined. Germline V gene data show CDR1 as SGHAT and CDR2 as FQNNGV. Deletions cut 8 bases from V and 1 base from J, with 8 bases between. CDR3 size: 12 residues. Here the CDR3 DNA reads TGTGCCAGCGGCCACCCGAACACTGAAGCTTTCTTT. It codes for CASGHPNTEAFF.

This clonotype was picked up many times. The chain joins TRBV10-1 to TRBJ2-4; either TRBD1 or TRBD2 may supply D (5 bases each). V lost 6 bases and J lost 5, with 11 bases in between. Germline CDR1 is WNHNN and CDR2 is SYGVQD (reference sequence). There are 13 residues in the CDR3. This CDR3 reads CASSRDRENIQYF. The DNA of the CDR3 is TGCGCCAGCAGCCGGGACCGTGAAAACATTCAGTACTTC.

In this sample, this clonotype turned up many times. The chain has TRBV27 and TRBJ2-1; 12 positions agree with TRBD2. The germline V gene encodes CDR1 MNHEY and CDR2 SMNVEV (reference sequence). This CDR3 has 16 residues. The V segment lost 2 bases and the J segment 7 bases; nucleotides outside the gene matches: 6. CDR3 bases: TGTGCCAGCAGTTTAGTGCTAGCGGGAGGGCCTAATGAGCAGTTCTTC. Amino acids: CASSLVLAGGPNEQFF.

The sample holds many counts of this clonotype. This sequence joins TRBV28 and TRBJ2-6; 7 bases line up with TRBD1. This CDR3 has 15 amino acids. Losses at the gene ends were 6 bases for V and 2 bases for J; bases not matched to a gene: 4. Germline V lookup: CDR1 MDHEN, CDR2 SYDVKM. CDR3 in amino acids: CASRSTGAGANVLTF. The CDR3 DNA reads TGTGCCAGCAGGAGTACAGGGGCTGGGGCCAACGTCCTGACTTTC.

This clonotype was found many times. The J gene is TRBJ1-1, the V gene TRBV12-3 or TRBV12-4; D unresolved. The CDR3 has 14 amino acids. Deletions cut 3 bases from V and 4 bases from J, with 12 bases between. The CDR3 reads CASSFEALGTEAFF. The CDR3 nucleotides are TGTGCCAGCAGTTTCGAGGCCTTGGGCACTGAAGCTTTCTTT.

This clonotype came up a few times. This is likely a read error, given that the CDR3 carries no conserved phenylalanine or tryptophan at its end. This rearrangement joins TRBV9 to TRBJ1-1; D possibly corresponds to TRBD1 (5 bases). V was trimmed by 0 bases and J by 5 bases, leaving 11 bases between them. The CDR3 totals 14 residues. Germline V gives CDR1 SGDLS, CDR2 YYNGEE. This chain's CDR3 is CASSVGGVGTEAFL. In DNA form, the CDR3 reads TGTGCCAGCAGCGTAGGAGGGGTGGGGACTGAAGCTTTCCTT.

This clonotype was recorded at least ten times. This chain uses TRBV11-2 with TRBJ1-5; D unresolved. The CDR3 consists of 15 residues. Deletions cut 1 base from V and 4 bases from J, with 11 bases between. Per germline, CDR1 SGHAT and CDR2 FQNNGV. In DNA form, the CDR3 reads TGTGCCAGCAGCTTAGGACACCAAACGAATCAGCCCCAGCATTTT. Amino acids: CASSLGHQTNQPQHF.

Ten or more counts support this clonotype. For the CDR3, the DNA is TGTGCCATCAGTGAGTCCCAGGGGGCATGGGAGCAGTACTTC. This translates into CAISESQGAWEQYF. The chain combines TRBV10-3 with TRBJ2-7; 8 bases fit TRBD1. Germline lookup yields CDR1 ENHRY and CDR2 SYGVKD. The CDR3 covers 14 residues. Trimming at V came to 0 bases and at J to 7 bases, leaving 5 bases not matched to a gene.

This sequence joins TRBV6-1 and TRBJ2-7; TRBD2 matches at 9 bases. Germline CDR1 is MNHNS and CDR2 is SASEGT. The CDR3 is 15 amino acids. With V trimmed by 3 bases and J by 4 bases, 7 bases remained unmatched. CDR3 nucleotides: TGTGCCAGCAGTGACGCCGGGACTAGCAATTACGAGCAGTACTTC. Protein sequence: CASSDAGTSNYEQYF.

Many counts were recorded for this clonotype. The chain carries TRBV7-2 and TRBJ1-1, with 8 bases identical to TRBD1. The CDR3 covers 17 residues. V dropped 1 base and J dropped 1; count of bases not matched to a gene: 8. Germline V gene sequence: CDR1 SGHTA, CDR2 FQGNSA. The CDR3 DNA follows: TGTGCCAGCAGCTTAGTGGGACAGGTGGGGCCGAACACTGAAGCTTTCTTT. Translated, it gives CASSLVGQVGPNTEAFF.

The sample holds many counts of this clonotype. Germline and junction disagree at one end, which may indicate a read error. The chain employs TRBV25-1 and TRBJ2-2; 7 bases match TRBD2. The CDR3 spans 14 residues. Germline CDR1 and CDR2: MGHDK and SYGVNS. In DNA form, the CDR3 reads TGTGCCAGCCGTGAGGACGGGAGGAGCGGGGAGCTGTTTTTT. Its protein is CASREDGRSGELFF.